The 16 T cell receptor beta chains listed next were all sequenced from one sample in a study of OX40 agonist ivuxolimab in advanced cancers. The library was prepared using the immunoSEQ multiplex PCR assay. TCRdb mirrors the immuneACCESS table, restricted to in-frame sequences. Some clones are absent from its copies; in checked studies, under half trace to an unresolved V gene, and the reason for the others is unknown. Recorded for this sample are approximately 91,000 clones; 65% to 90% of them occurred a single time. Approximately 2% of the sample rests with the top ten. The source material was CD4+ or CD8+ T cells sorted from blood, sampled in a trial of the OX40 agonist ivuxolimab. These TCRs come from an adult with an advanced solid tumor such as melanoma, head and neck, liver or kidney cancer.

This clone occurred once. The chain has TRBV18 and TRBJ1-1, with D possibly matching TRBD1 (5 bases). The CDR3 is 15 residues long. Trimming stripped 4 bases from V and 1 base from J, with 13 bases between. Germline V gene data show CDR1 as KGHSH and CDR2 as LQKENI. This chain's CDR3 is CASSRAGHENTEAFF. CDR3 DNA: TGTGCCAGCTCACGGGCGGGGCATGAGAACACTGAAGCTTTCTTT.

The table lists this clone with a few counts. This chain links TRBV27 with TRBJ2-2, with D perhaps given as TRBD1 or TRBD2 (5 bases each). This CDR3 spans 14 amino acids. Per the germline V gene, CDR1 is MNHEY and CDR2 is SMNVEV (reference sequence). Trimming left V 5 bases short and J 5 bases short, with 12 bases between. DNA of the CDR3: TGTGCCAGCAGTCCCGGGTGGGGGACCGGGGAGCTGTTTTTT. It specifies CASSPGWGTGELFF.

The V gene is TRBV5-4, the J gene TRBJ2-7; D is perhaps TRBD1 (6 bases). CDR1 SGHNT and CDR2 YYREEE come from the germline V gene (reference sequence). Trimming removed 0 bases at V and 7 bases at J, with 17 bases between. This CDR3 is 15 amino acids long. The CDR3 nucleotides are TGTGCCAGCAGCTTGGATCCAGGACCCACAGGGGAGCAGTACTTC. Translation: CASSLDPGPTGEQYF.

The chain uses TRBV28 and TRBJ1-6, with TRBD1 matching over 7 bases. Trimming cost V 6 bases and J 7 bases; bases outside gene matches: 9. Germline values: CDR1 MDHEN, CDR2 SYDVKM. CDR3 length: 15 residues. CDR3 amino acids: CASRPGDRDNSPLHF. CDR3 nucleotide sequence: TGTGCCAGCAGACCCGGTGACAGGGACAATTCACCCCTCCACTTT.

This clone was seen once. Other DNA sequences in this specimen translate into the identical CDR3. The rearrangement links TRBV11-2 to TRBJ1-3; no firm D call. Trimming removed 0 bases from V and 4 bases from J, with 4 bases in between. Germline CDR1 is SGHAT and CDR2 is FQNNGV. The CDR3 consists of 13 residues. The DNA for the CDR3 is TGTGCCAGCAGCTTAGAATCGGGAAACACCATATATTTT. Residues: CASSLESGNTIYF. Together with reference TRBV11-2 and TRBJ1-3, the CDR3 gives the full variable domain: EAGVAQSPRYKIIEKRQSVAFWCNPISGHATLYWYQQILGQGPKLLIQFQNNGVVDDSQLPKDRFSAERLKGVDSTLKIQPAKLEDSAVYLCASSLESGNTIYFGEGSWLTVV.

This rearrangement joins TRBV5-1 to TRBJ2-2, with 9 positions matching TRBD1. Germline CDR1 SGHRS, CDR2 YFSETQ. The CDR3 is 16 residues long. V trimming: 0 bases; J trimming: 4 bases; junction bases outside the gene matches: 4. CDR3 in amino acids: CASSLADRGATGELFF. DNA of the CDR3: TGCGCCAGCAGCTTGGCGGACAGGGGTGCCACCGGGGAGCTGTTTTTT.

V gene TRBV11-2 combines with J gene TRBJ2-3; 7 bases line up with TRBD1. CDR1 and CDR2 (germline): SGHAT, FQNNGV. J lost 9 bases, V lost 5 bases, and 8 bases had no gene match. CDR3 length: 13 residues. CDR3 DNA: TGTGCCAGCAGCACCTCGGGACAGAACACGCAGTATTTT. This translates into CASSTSGQNTQYF.

The J gene is TRBJ2-5, the V gene TRBV5-1, with D perhaps matching TRBD2 (6 bases). This CDR3 spans 14 amino acids. In germline, CDR1 is SGHRS, CDR2 YFSETQ. The V and J ends lost 8 bases and 3 bases respectively, with 17 bases between them. In DNA, the CDR3 is TGCGCCAGTAGTGCGGGAACGGTGAAAGAGACCCAGTACTTC. Translation: CASSAGTVKETQYF. Full variable domain (remainder filled in from reference TRBV5-1 and TRBJ2-5): KAGVTQTPRYLIKTRGQQVTLSCSPISGHRSVSWYQQTPGQGLQFLFEYFSETQRNKGNFPGRFSGRQFSNSRSEMNVSTLELGDSALYLCASSAGTVKETQYFGPGTRLLVL.

This rearrangement joins TRBV28 to TRBJ2-1, with 7 positions matching TRBD2. V was pared by 3 bases and J by 9 bases, with 8 bases of the junction left unmatched. CDR1 is MDHEN, CDR2 SYDVKM, per germline. The CDR3 sequence is 14 residues long. CDR3 loop: CASSFGGGKGEQFF. The CDR3 DNA is TGTGCCAGCAGTTTTGGGGGGGGTAAGGGTGAGCAGTTCTTC.

In DNA, the CDR3 is TGTGCCAGCAGCAAGGGACAACTAGCGGGATTCACAGATACGCAGTATTTT. This encodes CASSKGQLAGFTDTQYF. This sequence joins TRBV21-1 and TRBJ2-3; the D segment call TRBD2 is taken from the table without a DNA check. TRBV21-1 represents a pseudogene. The CDR3 loop spans 17 amino acids.

The chain combines TRBV14 with TRBJ1-1; unclear D gene. V was cut by 1 base and J by 3 bases, with 9 bases left in between. CDR1 is SGHDN, CDR2 FVKESK, per germline. The CDR3 totals 14 residues. The CDR3 nucleotides are TGTGCCAGCAGCCAAGGAGGACTCTACACTGAAGCTTTCTTT. Translation: CASSQGGLYTEAFF.

The chain recombines TRBV7-2 with TRBJ2-1; 9 nucleotides line up with TRBD2. Per the germline V gene, CDR1 is SGHTA and CDR2 is FQGNSA. The CDR3 spans 15 residues. With V trimmed by 5 bases and J by 2 bases, 4 bases remained unmatched. CDR3 residues: CASSVTSGTYNEQFF. As DNA, the CDR3 is TGTGCCAGCAGCGTGACTAGCGGTACCTACAATGAGCAGTTCTTC.

The rearrangement links TRBV5-1 to TRBJ2-5; no definite D call. Germline CDR1 reads SGHRS; CDR2 reads YFSETQ. Trimming removed 5 bases from V and 2 bases from J, with 10 bases in between. The CDR3 is made up of 13 amino acids. Written as DNA, the CDR3 is TGCGCCAGCAGGGTGGGATCACAAGAGACCCAGTACTTC. Translating it yields CASRVGSQETQYF.

The chain recombines TRBV6-1 with TRBJ2-5; D is ambiguous. The CDR3 is 15 residues long. Trimming took 4 bases from V and 1 from J, leaving 13 bases between them. From germline, CDR1 is MNHNS and CDR2 SASEGT. Here the CDR3 DNA reads TGTGCCAGCAGTGTAGGTGGCAGCTTCCAAGAGACCCAGTACTTC. This translates into CASSVGGSFQETQYF.

There are a few counts of this clone. J is TRBJ1-2 and V is TRBV20-1, with 7 bases lining up with TRBD1. Germline V gene sequence: CDR1 DFQATT, CDR2 SNEGSKA (reference sequence). The V gene end was trimmed by 5 bases and the J gene end by 8 bases; junction bases not matched to a gene: 5. The CDR3 covers 11 residues. The CDR3 protein is CSAEGAEGYTF. DNA of the CDR3: TGCAGTGCTGAGGGGGCGGAGGGCTACACCTTC.

The genes are TRBV10-2 and TRBJ1-6, with D possibly TRBD1 on 5 matching bases. V was pared by 2 bases and J by 9 bases, with 11 bases between. Germline CDR1 WSHSY, CDR2 SAAADI. This CDR3 contains 14 residues. CDR3 in DNA: TGCGCCAGCAGTGAGGTAGACAGAATTTCACCCCTCCACTTT. This translates into CASSEVDRISPLHF.